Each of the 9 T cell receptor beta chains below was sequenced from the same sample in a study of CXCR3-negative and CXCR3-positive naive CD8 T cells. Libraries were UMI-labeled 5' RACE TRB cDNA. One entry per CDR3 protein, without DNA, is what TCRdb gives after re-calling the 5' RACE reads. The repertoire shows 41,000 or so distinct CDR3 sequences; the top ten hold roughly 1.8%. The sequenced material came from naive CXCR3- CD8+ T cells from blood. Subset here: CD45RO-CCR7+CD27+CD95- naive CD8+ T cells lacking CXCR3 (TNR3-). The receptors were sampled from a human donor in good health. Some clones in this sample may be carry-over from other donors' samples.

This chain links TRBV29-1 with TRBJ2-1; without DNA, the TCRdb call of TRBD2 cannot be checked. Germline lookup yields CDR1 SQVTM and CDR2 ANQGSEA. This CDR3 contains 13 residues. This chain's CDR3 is CSVTSLEVGEQFF.

The chain's CDR3 is CSVDRGQGNTGELFF. V gene TRBV29-1 combines with J gene TRBJ2-2; without DNA, the TCRdb call of TRBD1 cannot be checked. Germline V gene sequence: CDR1 SQVTM, CDR2 ANQGSEA. There are 15 residues in the CDR3.

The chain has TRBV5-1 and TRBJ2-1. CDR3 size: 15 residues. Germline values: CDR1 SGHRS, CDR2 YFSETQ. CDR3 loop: CASSNDRGPYNEQFF.

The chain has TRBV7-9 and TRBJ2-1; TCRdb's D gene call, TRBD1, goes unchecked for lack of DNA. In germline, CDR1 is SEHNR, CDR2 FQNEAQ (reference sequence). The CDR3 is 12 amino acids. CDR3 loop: CASSLEGSEQFF.

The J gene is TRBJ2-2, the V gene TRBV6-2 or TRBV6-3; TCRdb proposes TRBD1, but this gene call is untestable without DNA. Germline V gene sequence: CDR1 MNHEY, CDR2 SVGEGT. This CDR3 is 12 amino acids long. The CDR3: CASTSGLRELFF.

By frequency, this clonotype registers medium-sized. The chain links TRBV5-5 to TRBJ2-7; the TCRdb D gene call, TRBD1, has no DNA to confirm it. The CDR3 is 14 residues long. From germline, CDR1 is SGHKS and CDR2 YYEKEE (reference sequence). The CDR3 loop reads CASSFGTGAYEQYF. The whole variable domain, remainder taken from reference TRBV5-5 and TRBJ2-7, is DAGVTQSPTHLIKTRGQQVTLRCSPISGHKSVSWYQQVLGQGPQFIFQYYEKEERGRGNFPDRFSARQFPNYSSELNVNALLLGDSALYLCASSFGTGAYEQYFGPGTRLTVT.

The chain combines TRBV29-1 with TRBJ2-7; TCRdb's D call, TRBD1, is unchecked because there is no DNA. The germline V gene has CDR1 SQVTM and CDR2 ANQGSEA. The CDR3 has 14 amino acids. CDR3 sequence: CSVALGTGWYEQYF.

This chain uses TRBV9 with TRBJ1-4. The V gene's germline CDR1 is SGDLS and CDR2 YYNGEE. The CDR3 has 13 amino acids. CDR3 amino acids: CASSEDVGEKLFF.

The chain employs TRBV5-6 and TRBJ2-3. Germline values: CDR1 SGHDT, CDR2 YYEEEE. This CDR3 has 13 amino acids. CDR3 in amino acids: CASSPRFPDTQYF.